The rows below give T cell receptor beta chains drawn from one sample of a study of T cell responses to AZD1222 COVID-19 vaccine. Data came from immunoSEQ multiplex PCR; TCRdb stores just in-frame clones and leaves some out. The sample yields about 160,000 clones, 88% seen once. The material sequenced was peripheral blood, taken on day 0 of AZD1222 vaccination. The receptors shown here come from an adult in good health. Both conserved end residues are part of each CDR3. The D gene is left open where the match is weak. The listing skips clone size in some rows; elsewhere it reads once, few, many or a size class.

cdr3_aa: CATRGGGTEAFF
cdr3_nt: TGTGCCACCCGGGGAGGCGGCACTGAAGCTTTCTTT
v_call: TRBV24-1
clone_size: NA
j_call: TRBJ1-1
d_call: NA

cdr3_aa: CASSRGAEQPQHF
cdr3_nt: TGTGCCAGCTCACGTGGGGCAGAACAGCCCCAGCATTTT
v_call: TRBV18
clone_size: NA
j_call: TRBJ1-5
d_call: NA

cdr3_aa: CASSQDPPGQGSHEQYF
cdr3_nt: TGTGCCAGCAGCCAAGACCCCCCGGGACAGGGAAGCCACGAGCAGTACTTC
v_call: TRBV4-2
clone_size: NA
j_call: TRBJ2-7
d_call: TRBD1

cdr3_aa: CATLQGASGYTF
cdr3_nt: TGTGCCACCCTTCAGGGGGCGTCCGGCTACACCTTC
v_call: TRBV27
clone_size: NA
j_call: TRBJ1-2
d_call: TRBD1

cdr3_aa: CASSLGGLAGGYTF
cdr3_nt: TGTGCCAGCAGCTTAGGAGGGTTAGCCGGCGGCTACACCTTC
v_call: TRBV7-2
clone_size: NA
j_call: TRBJ1-2
d_call: NA

cdr3_aa: CASSLGGGQPYEQYF
cdr3_nt: TGTGCCAGCAGCTTGGGGGGCGGACAGCCCTACGAGCAGTACTTC
v_call: TRBV5-7
clone_size: NA
j_call: TRBJ2-7
d_call: NA

cdr3_aa: CATDRGQDTEAFF
cdr3_nt: TGTGCCACAGACAGGGGGCAAGACACTGAAGCTTTCTTT
v_call: TRBV19
clone_size: NA
j_call: TRBJ1-1
d_call: TRBD1

cdr3_aa: CASSEQGAGQPQHF
cdr3_nt: TGTGCCAGCAGTGAACAGGGGGCGGGTCAGCCCCAGCATTTT
v_call: TRBV2
clone_size: NA
j_call: TRBJ1-5
d_call: TRBD1

cdr3_aa: CASSQVAGRDETQYF
cdr3_nt: TGTGCCAGCAGCCAAGTAGCGGGAAGGGATGAGACCCAGTACTTC
v_call: TRBV4-2
clone_size: NA
j_call: TRBJ2-5
d_call: TRBD2

cdr3_aa: CATSDLGDRGYTGELFF
cdr3_nt: TGTGCCACCAGTGATTTGGGGGACAGGGGTTACACCGGGGAGCTGTTTTTT
v_call: TRBV24-1
clone_size: NA
j_call: TRBJ2-2
d_call: TRBD1

cdr3_aa: CATPPPGRTYEQYF
cdr3_nt: TGTGCCACTCCCCCCCCCGGGAGGACATACGAGCAGTACTTC
v_call: TRBV19
clone_size: NA
j_call: TRBJ2-7
d_call: TRBD2

cdr3_aa: CASSEQGMSYGYTF
cdr3_nt: TGTGCCAGCAGTGAGCAGGGGATGAGCTATGGCTACACCTTC
v_call: TRBV2
clone_size: NA
j_call: TRBJ1-2
d_call: NA

cdr3_aa: CASSPQWDTEAFF
cdr3_nt: TGTGCCAGCTCACCCCAGTGGGACACTGAAGCTTTCTTT
v_call: TRBV18
clone_size: NA
j_call: TRBJ1-1
d_call: NA

cdr3_aa: CASSVDVGRQGGQGYTF
cdr3_nt: TGTGCCAGCAGCGTTGACGTCGGGAGGCAGGGCGGCCAAGGCTACACCTTC
v_call: TRBV9
clone_size: NA
j_call: TRBJ1-2
d_call: NA

cdr3_aa: CAIRPAGYEQYF
cdr3_nt: TGTGCCATCAGACCCGCGGGATACGAGCAGTACTTC
v_call: TRBV10-3
clone_size: NA
j_call: TRBJ2-7
d_call: NA

cdr3_aa: CASSLDQDSYEQYF
cdr3_nt: TGTGCCAGCAGCTTGGACCAGGACTCCTACGAGCAGTACTTC
v_call: TRBV5-4
clone_size: NA
j_call: TRBJ2-7
d_call: NA

cdr3_aa: CATSSPNTPNTGELFF
cdr3_nt: TGTGCCACCAGCAGCCCGAACACTCCGAACACCGGGGAGCTGTTTTTT
v_call: TRBV15
clone_size: NA
j_call: TRBJ2-2
d_call: NA

cdr3_aa: CASSIEERGEAFF
cdr3_nt: TGTGCCAGTAGTATAGAAGAGAGAGGAGAAGCTTTCTTT
v_call: TRBV19
clone_size: NA
j_call: TRBJ1-1
d_call: NA

cdr3_aa: CASSLAGSDGYTF
cdr3_nt: TGTGCCAGCAGCTTGGCAGGGTCCGATGGCTACACCTTC
v_call: TRBV5-4
clone_size: few
j_call: TRBJ1-2
d_call: NA